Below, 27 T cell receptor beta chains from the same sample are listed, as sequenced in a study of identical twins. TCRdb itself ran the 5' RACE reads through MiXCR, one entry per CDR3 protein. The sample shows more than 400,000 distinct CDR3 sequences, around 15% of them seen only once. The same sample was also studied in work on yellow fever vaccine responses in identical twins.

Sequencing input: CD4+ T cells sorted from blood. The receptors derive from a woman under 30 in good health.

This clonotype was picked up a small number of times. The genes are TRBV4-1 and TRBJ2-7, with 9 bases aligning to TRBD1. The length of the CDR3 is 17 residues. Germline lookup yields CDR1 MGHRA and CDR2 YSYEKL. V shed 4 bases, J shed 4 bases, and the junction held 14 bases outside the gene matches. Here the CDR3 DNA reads TGCGCCAGCAGCCCAGTCATGGGCGGGACAGGGAGTTACGAGCAGTACTTC. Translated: CASSPVMGGTGSYEQYF.

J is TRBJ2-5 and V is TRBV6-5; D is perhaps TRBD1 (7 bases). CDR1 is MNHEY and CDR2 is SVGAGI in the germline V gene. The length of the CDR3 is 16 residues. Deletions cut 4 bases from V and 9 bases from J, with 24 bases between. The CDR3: CASSSTGTAGNWAQYF. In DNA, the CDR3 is TGTGCCAGCAGTTCTACCGGGACAGCGGGCAACTGGGCCCAGTACTTC.

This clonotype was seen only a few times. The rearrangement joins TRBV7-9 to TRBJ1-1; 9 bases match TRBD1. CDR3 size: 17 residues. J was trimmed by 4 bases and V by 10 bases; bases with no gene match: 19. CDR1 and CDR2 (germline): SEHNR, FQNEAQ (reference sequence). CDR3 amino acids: CATTGGGSGPFATEAFF. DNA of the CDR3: TGTGCCACCACAGGGGGCGGATCGGGCCCTTTTGCCACTGAAGCTTTCTTT.

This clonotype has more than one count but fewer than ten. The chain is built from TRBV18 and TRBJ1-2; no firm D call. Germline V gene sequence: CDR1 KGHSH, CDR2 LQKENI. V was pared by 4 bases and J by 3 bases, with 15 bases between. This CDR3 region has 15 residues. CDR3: CASSLNLGEDYGYTF. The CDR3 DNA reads TGTGCCAGCTCACTAAACCTAGGTGAGGACTATGGCTACACCTTC.

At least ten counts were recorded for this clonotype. Here the CDR3 DNA reads TGTGCCAGCAGTTTTAGCAGGGTTGGGTCCAAAAACATTCAGTACTTC. This codes for CASSFSRVGSKNIQYF. V and J are TRBV12-3 or TRBV12-4 and TRBJ2-4; D is perhaps TRBD1 (5 bases). V was clipped by 3 bases and J by 2 bases, with 14 bases between them. CDR3 size: 16 residues.

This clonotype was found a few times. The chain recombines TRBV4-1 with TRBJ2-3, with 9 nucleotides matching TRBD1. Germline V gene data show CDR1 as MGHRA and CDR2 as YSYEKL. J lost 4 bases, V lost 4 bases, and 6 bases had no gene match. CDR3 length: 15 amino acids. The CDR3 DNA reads TGCGCCAGCAGCCTCCCGGGGACAGGGTCAGATACGCAGTATTTT. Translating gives CASSLPGTGSDTQYF.

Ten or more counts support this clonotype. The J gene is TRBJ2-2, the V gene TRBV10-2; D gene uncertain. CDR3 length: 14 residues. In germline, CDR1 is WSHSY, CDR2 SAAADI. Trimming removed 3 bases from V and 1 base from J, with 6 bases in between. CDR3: CASSDRMNTGELFF. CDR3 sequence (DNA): TGCGCCAGCAGTGACAGGATGAACACCGGGGAGCTGTTTTTT.

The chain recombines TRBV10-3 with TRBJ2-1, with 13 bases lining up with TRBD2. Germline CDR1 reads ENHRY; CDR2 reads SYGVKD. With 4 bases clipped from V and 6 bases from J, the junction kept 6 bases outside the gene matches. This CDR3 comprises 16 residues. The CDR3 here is CAISAGRTSGSNEQFF. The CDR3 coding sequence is TGTGCCATCAGTGCCGGGCGGACTAGCGGGAGCAATGAGCAGTTCTTC.

CDR3 sequence: CSVRTAGNTIYF. CDR3 nucleotide sequence: TGCAGCGTTCGGACAGCTGGAAACACCATATATTTT. The chain employs TRBV29-1 and TRBJ1-3, with D maybe TRBD1 (6 bases). The CDR3 runs 12 residues. The germline V and J ends were trimmed by 5 bases and 2 bases, with 7 bases remaining between them. Germline V lookup: CDR1 SQVTM, CDR2 ANQGSEA.

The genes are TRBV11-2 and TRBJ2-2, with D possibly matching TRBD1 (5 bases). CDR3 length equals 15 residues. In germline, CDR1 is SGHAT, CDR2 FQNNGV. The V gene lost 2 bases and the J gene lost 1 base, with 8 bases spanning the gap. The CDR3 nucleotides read TGTGCCAGCAGCTTAATAGACAGGAACACCGGGGAGCTGTTTTTT. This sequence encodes CASSLIDRNTGELFF. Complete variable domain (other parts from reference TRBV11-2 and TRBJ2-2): EAGVAQSPRYKIIEKRQSVAFWCNPISGHATLYWYQQILGQGPKLLIQFQNNGVVDDSQLPKDRFSAERLKGVDSTLKIQPAKLEDSAVYLCASSLIDRNTGELFFGEGSRLTVL.

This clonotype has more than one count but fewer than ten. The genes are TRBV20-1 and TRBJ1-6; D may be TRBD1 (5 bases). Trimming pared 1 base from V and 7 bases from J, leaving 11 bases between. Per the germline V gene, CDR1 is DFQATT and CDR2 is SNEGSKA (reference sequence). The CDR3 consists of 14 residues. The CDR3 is CSARGGVGNSPLHF. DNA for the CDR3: TGCAGTGCTAGAGGGGGGGTGGGCAATTCACCCCTCCACTTT.

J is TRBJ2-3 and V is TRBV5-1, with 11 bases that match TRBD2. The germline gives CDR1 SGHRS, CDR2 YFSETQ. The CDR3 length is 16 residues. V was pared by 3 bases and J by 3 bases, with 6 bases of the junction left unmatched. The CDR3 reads CASSSLLAGETDTQYF. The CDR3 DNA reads TGCGCCAGCAGCTCCCTACTAGCGGGAGAGACAGATACGCAGTATTTT.

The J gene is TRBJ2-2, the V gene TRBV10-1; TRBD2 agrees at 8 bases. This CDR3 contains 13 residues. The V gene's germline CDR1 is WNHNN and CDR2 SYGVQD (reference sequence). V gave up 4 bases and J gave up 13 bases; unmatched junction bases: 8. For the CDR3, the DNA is TGCGCCAGCAGTGGGCCGGGAGGGCTGAGGCTGTTTTTT. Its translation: CASSGPGGLRLFF.

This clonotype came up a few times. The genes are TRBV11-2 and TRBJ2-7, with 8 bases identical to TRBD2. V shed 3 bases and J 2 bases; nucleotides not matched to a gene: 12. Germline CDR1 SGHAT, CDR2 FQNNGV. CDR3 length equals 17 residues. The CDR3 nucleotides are TGTGCCAGCAGCTTTCTTCGGGGGACACTAGCGGCCTACGAGCAGTACTTC. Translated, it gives CASSFLRGTLAAYEQYF.

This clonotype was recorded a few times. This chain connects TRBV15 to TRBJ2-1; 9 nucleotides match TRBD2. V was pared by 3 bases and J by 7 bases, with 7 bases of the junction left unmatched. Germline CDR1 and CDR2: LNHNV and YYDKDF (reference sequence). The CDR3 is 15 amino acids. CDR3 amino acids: CATSRRGGQRNEQFF. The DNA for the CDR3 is TGTGCCACCAGCAGGCGGGGGGGTCAAAGGAATGAGCAGTTCTTC.

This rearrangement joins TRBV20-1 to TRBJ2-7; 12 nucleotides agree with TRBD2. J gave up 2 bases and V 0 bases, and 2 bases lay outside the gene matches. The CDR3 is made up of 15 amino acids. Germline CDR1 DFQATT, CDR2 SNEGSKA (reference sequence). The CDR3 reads CSARDPSGRAYEQYF. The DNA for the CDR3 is TGCAGTGCTAGAGACCCTAGCGGGAGGGCCTACGAGCAGTACTTC.

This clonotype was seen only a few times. The CDR3 sequence is CASSPSWRAGGTDTQYF. The CDR3 region has the DNA TGTGCCAGCAGCCCATCTTGGCGGGCCGGAGGCACAGATACGCAGTATTTT. The genes are TRBV7-9 and TRBJ2-3; tentative D call: TRBD2 (5 bases). The V end lost 5 bases, the J end lost 1 base, and 19 bases lay between the germline ends. The CDR3 consists of 17 residues. Per germline, CDR1 SEHNR and CDR2 FQNEAQ (reference sequence).

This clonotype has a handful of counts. CDR3 nucleotide sequence: TGTGCCAGCAGTGAAGATGCGTCCGAGCAGTACTTC. It translates to CASSEDASEQYF. The chain uses TRBV2 and TRBJ2-7; D not certain. CDR3 length: 12 residues. Germline CDR1 and CDR2: SNHLY and FYNNEI. Trimming stripped 1 base from V and 6 bases from J, with 7 bases between. Drawing the rest from reference TRBV2 and TRBJ2-7, the complete variable domain is EPEVTQTPSHQVTQMGQEVILRCVPISNHLYFYWYRQILGQKVEFLVSFYNNEISEKSEIFDDQFSVERPDGSNFTLKIRSTKLEDSAMYFCASSEDASEQYFGPGTRLTVT.

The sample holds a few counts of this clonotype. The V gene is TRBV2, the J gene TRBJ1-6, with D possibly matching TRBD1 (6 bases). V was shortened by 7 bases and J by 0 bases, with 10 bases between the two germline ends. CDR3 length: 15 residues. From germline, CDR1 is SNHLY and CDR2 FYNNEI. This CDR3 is CASTQGGSYNSPLHF. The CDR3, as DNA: TGTGCCAGCACCCAAGGGGGCTCCTATAATTCACCCCTCCACTTT.

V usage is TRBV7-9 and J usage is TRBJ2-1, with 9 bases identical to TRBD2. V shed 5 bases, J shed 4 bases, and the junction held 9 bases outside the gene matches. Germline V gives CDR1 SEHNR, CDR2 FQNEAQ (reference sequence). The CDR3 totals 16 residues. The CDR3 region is CASSQIPSGVYNEQFF. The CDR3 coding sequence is TGTGCCAGCAGCCAAATACCTAGCGGGGTATACAATGAGCAGTTCTTC.

The CDR3 DNA reads as TGTGCCAGCAGTTACACGGAACCAGGGGGCTGGGGGAACACTGAAGCTTTCTTT. This gives the protein CASSYTEPGGWGNTEAFF. This sequence joins TRBV6-5 and TRBJ1-1; 8 bases match TRBD1. The germline CDR1 and CDR2 sequences are MNHEY and SVGAGI. This CDR3 has 18 amino acids. V shed 2 bases, J shed 1 base, and the junction held 12 bases outside the gene matches.

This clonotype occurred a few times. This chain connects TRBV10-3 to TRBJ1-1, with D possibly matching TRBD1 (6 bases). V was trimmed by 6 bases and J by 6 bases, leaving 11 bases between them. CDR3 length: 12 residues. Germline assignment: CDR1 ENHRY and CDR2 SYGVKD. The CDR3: CAISQGKSEAFF. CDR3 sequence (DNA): TGTGCCATCAGCCAGGGGAAGTCTGAAGCTTTCTTT.

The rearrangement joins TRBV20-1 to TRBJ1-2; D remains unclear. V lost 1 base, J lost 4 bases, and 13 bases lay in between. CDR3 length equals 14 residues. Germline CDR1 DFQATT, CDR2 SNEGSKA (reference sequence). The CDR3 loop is CSARGQRVGYGYTF. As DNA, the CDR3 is TGCAGTGCTAGAGGCCAAAGGGTGGGCTATGGCTACACCTTC.

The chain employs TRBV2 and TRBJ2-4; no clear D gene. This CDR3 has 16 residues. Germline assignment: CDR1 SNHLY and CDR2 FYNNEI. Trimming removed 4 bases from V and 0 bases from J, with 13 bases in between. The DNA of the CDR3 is TGTGCCAGCAGTGTCCGTCAGCAGGTAGCCAAAAACATTCAGTACTTC. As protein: CASSVRQQVAKNIQYF.

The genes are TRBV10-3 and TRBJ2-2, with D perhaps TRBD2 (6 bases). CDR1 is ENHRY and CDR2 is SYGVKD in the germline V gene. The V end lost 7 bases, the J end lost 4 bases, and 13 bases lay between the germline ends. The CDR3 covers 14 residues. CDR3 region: CAIKLGLLTGELFF. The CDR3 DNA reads TGTGCCATCAAACTTGGACTACTCACCGGGGAGCTGTTTTTT.

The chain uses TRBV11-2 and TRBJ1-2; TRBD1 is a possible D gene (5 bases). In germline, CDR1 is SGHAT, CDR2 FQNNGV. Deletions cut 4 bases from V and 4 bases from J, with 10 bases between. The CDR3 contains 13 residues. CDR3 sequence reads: CASSYDSSYGYTF. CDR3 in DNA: TGTGCCAGCAGCTACGACAGTTCCTATGGCTACACCTTC.

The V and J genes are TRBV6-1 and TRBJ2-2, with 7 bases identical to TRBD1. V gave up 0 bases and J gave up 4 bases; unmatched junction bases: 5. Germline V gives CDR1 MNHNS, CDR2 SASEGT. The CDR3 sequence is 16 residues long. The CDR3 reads CASSEAPRGSTGELFF. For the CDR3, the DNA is TGTGCCAGCAGTGAAGCGCCCAGGGGGTCCACCGGGGAGCTGTTTTTT.